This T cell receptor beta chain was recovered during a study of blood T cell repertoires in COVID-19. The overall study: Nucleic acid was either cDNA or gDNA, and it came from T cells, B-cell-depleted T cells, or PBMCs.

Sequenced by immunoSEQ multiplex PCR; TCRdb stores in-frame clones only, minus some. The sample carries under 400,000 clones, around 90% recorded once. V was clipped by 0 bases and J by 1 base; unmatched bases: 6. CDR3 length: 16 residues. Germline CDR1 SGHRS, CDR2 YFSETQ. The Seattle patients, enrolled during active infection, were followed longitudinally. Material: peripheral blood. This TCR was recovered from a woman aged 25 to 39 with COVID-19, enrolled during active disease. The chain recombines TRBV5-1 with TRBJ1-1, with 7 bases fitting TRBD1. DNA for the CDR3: TGCGCCAGCAGCTTGGAGCTGGGACAGTGGAACACTGAAGCTTTCTTT. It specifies CASSLELGQWNTEAFF.